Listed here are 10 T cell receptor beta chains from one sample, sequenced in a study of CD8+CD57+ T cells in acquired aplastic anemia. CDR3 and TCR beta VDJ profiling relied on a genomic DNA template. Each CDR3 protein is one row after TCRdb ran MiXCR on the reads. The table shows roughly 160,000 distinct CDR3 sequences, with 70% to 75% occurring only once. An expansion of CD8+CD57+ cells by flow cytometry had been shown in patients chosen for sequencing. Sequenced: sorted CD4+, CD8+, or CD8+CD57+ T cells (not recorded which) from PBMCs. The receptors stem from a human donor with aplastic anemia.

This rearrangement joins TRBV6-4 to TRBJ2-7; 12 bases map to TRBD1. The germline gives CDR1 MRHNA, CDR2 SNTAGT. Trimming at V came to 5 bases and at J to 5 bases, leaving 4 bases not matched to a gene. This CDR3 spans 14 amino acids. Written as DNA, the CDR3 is TGTGCCAGCAGTACCGGGACAGGGGGCGACGAGCAGTACTTC. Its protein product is CASSTGTGGDEQYF.

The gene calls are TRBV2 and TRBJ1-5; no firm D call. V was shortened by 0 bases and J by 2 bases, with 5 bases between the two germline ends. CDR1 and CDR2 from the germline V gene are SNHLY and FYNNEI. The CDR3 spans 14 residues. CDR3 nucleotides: TGTGCCAGCAGTGAAGCCTGGGGCAATCAGCCCCAGCATTTT. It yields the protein CASSEAWGNQPQHF.

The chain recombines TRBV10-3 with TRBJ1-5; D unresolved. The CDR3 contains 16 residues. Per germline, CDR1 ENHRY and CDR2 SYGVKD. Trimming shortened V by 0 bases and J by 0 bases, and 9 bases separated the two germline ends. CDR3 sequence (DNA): TGTGCCATCAGTGAGTCGAGTTTTGGTAGCAATCAGCCCCAGCATTTT. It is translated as CAISESSFGSNQPQHF.

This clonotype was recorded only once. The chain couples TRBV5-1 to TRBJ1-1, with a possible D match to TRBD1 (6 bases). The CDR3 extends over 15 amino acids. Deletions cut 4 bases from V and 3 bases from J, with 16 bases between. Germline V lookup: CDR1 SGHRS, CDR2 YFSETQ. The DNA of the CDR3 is TGCGCCAGCAGCCTTAGGGGGGGAGCGGACACTGAAGCTTTCTTT. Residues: CASSLRGGADTEAFF.

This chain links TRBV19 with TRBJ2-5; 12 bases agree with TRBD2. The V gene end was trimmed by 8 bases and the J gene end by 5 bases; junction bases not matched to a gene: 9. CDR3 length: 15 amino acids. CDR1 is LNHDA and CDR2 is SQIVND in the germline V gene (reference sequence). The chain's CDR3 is CASGSRLAGVETQYF. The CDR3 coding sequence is TGTGCCAGTGGCAGTCGACTAGCGGGAGTTGAGACCCAGTACTTC.

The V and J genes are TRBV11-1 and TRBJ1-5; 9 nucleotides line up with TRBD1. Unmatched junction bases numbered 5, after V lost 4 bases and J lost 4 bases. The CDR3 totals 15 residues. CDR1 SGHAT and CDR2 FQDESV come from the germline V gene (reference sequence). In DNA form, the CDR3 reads TGTGCCAGCAGCTCACAGGGGGCGCTTAATCAGCCCCAGCATTTT. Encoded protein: CASSSQGALNQPQHF.

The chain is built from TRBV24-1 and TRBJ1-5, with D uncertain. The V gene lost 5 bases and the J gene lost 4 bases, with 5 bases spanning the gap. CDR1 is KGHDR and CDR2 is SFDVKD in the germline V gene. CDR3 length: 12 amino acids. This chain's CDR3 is CATSGPNQPQHF. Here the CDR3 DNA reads TGTGCCACCAGTGGGCCAAATCAGCCCCAGCATTTT.

In nucleotides, the CDR3 is TGTGCCAGCAGTTTTCTTCAGGGTTCCTACAATGAGCAGTTCTTC. Translation: CASSFLQGSYNEQFF. This sequence joins TRBV28 and TRBJ2-1, with D maybe TRBD1 (5 bases). The CDR3 has 15 amino acids. The germline V and J ends were trimmed by 3 bases and 1 base, with 10 bases remaining between them. The germline CDR1 and CDR2 sequences are MDHEN and SYDVKM.

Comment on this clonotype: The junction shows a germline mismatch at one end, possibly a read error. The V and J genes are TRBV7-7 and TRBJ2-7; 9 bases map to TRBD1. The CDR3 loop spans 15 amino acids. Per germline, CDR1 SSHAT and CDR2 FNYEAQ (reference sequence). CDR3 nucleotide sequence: TGTGCTAGCAGCTTGGGACAGGGTAGTATGGACGAGCAGTACTTC. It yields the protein CASSLGQGSMDEQYF.

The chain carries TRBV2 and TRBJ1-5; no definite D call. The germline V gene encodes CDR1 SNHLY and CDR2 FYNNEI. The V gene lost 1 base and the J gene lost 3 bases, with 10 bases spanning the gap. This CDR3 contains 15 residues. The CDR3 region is CASSEEGRNNQPQHF. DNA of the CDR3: TGTGCCAGCAGTGAAGAAGGGAGGAACAATCAGCCCCAGCATTTT.